These T cell receptor beta chains were read from a single sample in a study of cytomegalovirus exposure and HLA in healthy donors. TCRdb keeps only in-frame clones here, not all; method: immunoSEQ multiplex PCR. Of some 200,000 clones in the sample, about 83% were seen once. The sample consisted of PBMCs. The receptors were sampled from a female donor in good health and CMV-seronegative. Each CDR3 is given with its conserved first and last residue. A D gene is named only where the DNA matches it firmly. The size of a clone is reported for some rows only, either as once, few or many, or as a class for expanded clones.

j_call clone_size v_call d_call cdr3_aa cdr3_nt
TRBJ2-1 . TRBV4-2 . CASSQKRGNEQFF TGTGCCAGCAGCCAAAAGAGAGGCAATGAGCAGTTCTTC
TRBJ1-6 . TRBV27 . CASSLNGADSPLHF TGTGCCAGCAGTTTAAATGGGGCGGATTCACCCCTCCACTTT
TRBJ2-2 . TRBV28 TRBD2 CASSPLEAGAGELFF TGTGCCAGCAGTCCCCTGGAGGCGGGGGCCGGGGAGCTGTTTTTT
TRBJ1-5 . TRBV27 . CASRLQGSNQPQHF TGTGCCAGCAGGCTACAGGGAAGCAATCAGCCCCAGCATTTT
TRBJ1-3 . TRBV7-9 . CSSSPSTGSGNTIYF TGTTCCAGCAGCCCTTCTACAGGGTCTGGAAACACCATATATTTT
TRBJ2-5 . TRBV29-1 . CSVEDSGPQETQYF TGCAGCGTTGAAGATAGCGGCCCGCAAGAGACCCAGTACTTC
TRBJ1-1 . TRBV15 TRBD1 CATSRGGTGVAFF TGTGCCACCAGCAGAGGCGGGACAGGGGTGGCTTTCTTT
TRBJ2-3 . TRBV11-2 TRBD2 CASSLGTSQPQYF TGTGCCAGCAGCTTAGGGACTAGCCAGCCGCAGTATTTT
TRBJ1-2 . TRBV30 . CAFPSGYGYTF TGTGCCTTCCCTTCGGGCTATGGCTACACCTTC
TRBJ1-3 . TRBV7-2 . CASSLDTGSGNTIYF TGTGCCAGCAGCTTAGATACTGGCTCTGGAAACACCATATATTTT
TRBJ2-7 . TRBV6-5 . CASSYLETSEQYF TGTGCCAGCAGTTACTTAGAGACTAGCGAGCAGTACTTC
TRBJ1-4 few TRBV9 . CASSAQGMNEKLFF TGTGCCAGCAGCGCACAGGGAATGAATGAAAAACTGTTTTTT
TRBJ2-1 once TRBV5-4 . CASTGTAHNEQFF TGTGCCAGCACCGGGACTGCCCACAATGAGCAGTTCTTC
TRBJ2-6 . TRBV6-1 TRBD1 CASSVAGTVFGGGANVLTF TGTGCCAGCAGTGTCGCCGGGACAGTCTTCGGAGGTGGGGCCAACGTCCTGACTTTC
TRBJ2-1 . TRBV27 . CASTRVPFSNEQFF TGTGCCAGCACCCGGGTCCCTTTTTCCAATGAGCAGTTCTTC
TRBJ1-5 once TRBV11-2 . CASSSLGPGQPQHF TGTGCCAGCAGCAGCTTAGGGCCGGGGCAGCCCCAGCATTTT
TRBJ2-7 . TRBV9 . CASSVVLGGEQYF TGTGCCAGCAGCGTAGTTCTAGGGGGCGAGCAGTACTTC
TRBJ2-2 . TRBV29-1 . CSVPDSYTGELFF TGCAGCGTTCCCGACAGTTACACCGGGGAGCTGTTTTTT
TRBJ2-1 once TRBV11-1 TRBD2 CASSLIVGSSGRYEQFF TGTGCCAGCAGCTTAATCGTCGGGTCTAGCGGGAGGTATGAGCAGTTCTTC
TRBJ2-2 few TRBV10-3 TRBD1 CATAGQGAAGELFF TGTGCCACCGCGGGACAGGGGGCTGCCGGGGAGCTGTTTTTT
TRBJ2-7 . TRBV11-3 . CASSLSRGAEQYF TGTGCCAGCAGCTTGTCCAGGGGTGCCGAGCAGTACTTC
TRBJ1-2 . TRBV9 . CASSKTRIYGYTF TGTGCCAGCAGCAAGACTCGGATCTATGGCTACACCTTC
TRBJ2-7 . TRBV29-1 TRBD1 CSVEGTGGYEQYF TGCAGCGTTGAGGGGACAGGGGGTTACGAGCAGTACTTC
TRBJ2-1 few TRBV4-3 . CASSQDRGAYNEQFF TGCGCCAGCAGCCAAGATCGGGGAGCGTACAATGAGCAGTTCTTC
TRBJ1-5 . TRBV27 . CASSTSPGVNQPQHF TGTGCCAGCTCAACCAGCCCAGGGGTCAATCAGCCCCAGCATTTT
TRBJ2-7 . TRBV29-1 TRBD2 CSARSGSSYEQYF TGCAGCGCCCGGAGCGGGAGCTCCTACGAGCAGTACTTC
TRBJ2-5 . TRBV2 . CASNGLGETQYF TGTGCCAGCAATGGACTGGGCGAGACCCAGTACTTC
TRBJ2-2 . TRBV11-1 TRBD2 CASSLLAGDTGELFF TGTGCCAGCAGCTTACTAGCGGGAGACACCGGGGAGCTGTTTTTT
TRBJ2-1 . TRBV15 TRBD2 CATSSDTGTSGAYNEQFF TGTGCCACCAGCAGTGACACCGGGACTAGCGGGGCCTACAATGAGCAGTTCTTC
TRBJ1-5 . TRBV7-8 TRBD1 CASSTRQGPTSNQPQHF TGTGCCAGCAGCACAAGACAGGGACCCACTAGCAATCAGCCCCAGCATTTT
TRBJ2-1 few TRBV30 TRBD2 CAWTKGLAGGSEQFF TGTGCCTGGACCAAAGGACTAGCGGGAGGCAGTGAGCAGTTCTTC
TRBJ1-5 . TRBV4-1 TRBD1 CASSQGHTGGTQPQHF TGCGCCAGCAGCCAAGGTCATACAGGGGGCACTCAGCCCCAGCATTTT
TRBJ2-4 . TRBV5-4 . CASSPGRVERIAKNIQYF TGTGCCAGCAGCCCCGGCAGGGTAGAGAGAATAGCCAAAAACATTCAGTACTTC
TRBJ2-1 . TRBV7-3 TRBD2 CASSPGTSGRGYNEQFF TGTGCCAGCAGCCCCGGGACTAGCGGGAGAGGCTACAATGAGCAGTTCTTC
TRBJ2-1 . TRBV19 TRBD2 CASAAGTSGYNEQFF TGTGCCAGCGCTGCCGGGACTAGCGGTTACAATGAGCAGTTCTTC
TRBJ2-2 . TRBV27 . CASSPPRPTGELFF TGTGCCAGCAGTCCTCCCCGTCCGACCGGGGAGCTGTTTTTT
TRBJ1-2 . TRBV7-8 TRBD1 CASSADRGEANYGYTF TGTGCCAGCAGCGCCGACAGGGGGGAAGCTAACTATGGCTACACCTTC
TRBJ2-1 . TRBV4-2 TRBD2 CASSQDPAGAGAYNEQFF TGTGCCAGCAGCCAAGACCCAGCCGGGGCGGGGGCCTACAATGAGCAGTTCTTC
TRBJ2-7 . TRBV9 TRBD1 CASSPHVWQGDSYEQYF TGTGCCAGCAGCCCCCACGTGTGGCAGGGGGACTCCTACGAGCAGTACTTC
TRBJ1-2 . TRBV7-9 . CASSPFPQGSPNAGTF TGTGCCAGCAGCCCGTTCCCACAGGGCTCTCCCAATGCGGGCACCTTC
TRBJ2-7 . TRBV7-8 . CASSSERVSYEQYF TGTGCCAGCAGCTCCGAGCGCGTCTCCTACGAGCAGTACTTC
TRBJ2-1 . TRBV30 . CAWSVPPITWFF TGTGCCTGGAGTGTACCTCCTATAACGTGGTTCTTC
TRBJ1-5 . TRBV28 . CASTDSGSNQPQHF TGTGCCAGCACCGACTCGGGAAGCAATCAGCCCCAGCATTTT
TRBJ1-1 . TRBV29-1 . CSVELSLNTEAFF TGCAGCGTTGAACTGAGTCTGAACACTGAAGCTTTCTTT
TRBJ2-1 few TRBV5-1 . CASSSEKKQFF TGCGCCAGCAGCTCTGAGAAAAAGCAGTTCTTC
TRBJ2-2 . TRBV5-1 . CASSLKGGLTGTGELFF TGCGCCAGCAGCTTGAAAGGAGGGCTAACAGGAACCGGGGAGCTGTTTTTT
TRBJ2-3 . TRBV14 TRBD2 CASSQLAGGGTDTQYF TGTGCCAGCAGCCAACTAGCGGGGGGGGGCACAGATACGCAGTATTTT
TRBJ2-3 . TRBV18 . CASSPNQADTQYF TGTGCCAGCTCACCGAACCAGGCAGATACGCAGTATTTT
TRBJ2-1 . TRBV7-2 TRBD2 CASSFVGLAGNEQFF TGTGCCAGCAGCTTCGTGGGACTAGCGGGAAATGAGCAGTTCTTC
TRBJ2-3 . TRBV4-2 TRBD1 CASSLGQGTDTQYF TGTGCCAGCAGCCTCGGACAGGGCACAGATACGCAGTATTTT
TRBJ2-1 . TRBV6-5 TRBD2 CASSISGNNEQFF TGTGCCAGCAGCATTAGCGGGAACAATGAGCAGTTCTTC
TRBJ2-7 . TRBV5-1 TRBD1 CASSLPDRGIPYEQYF TGCGCCAGCAGCCTTCCGGACAGGGGTATTCCTTACGAGCAGTACTTC
TRBJ2-7 once TRBV6-5 . CASSYTAGAGNYEQYF TGTGCCAGCAGTTACACCGCTGGGGCGGGAAACTACGAGCAGTACTTC
TRBJ1-2 . TRBV10-3 TRBD1 CAISEGQGYGYTF TGTGCCATCAGTGAGGGACAGGGTTATGGCTACACCTTC
TRBJ1-1 . TRBV15 TRBD1 CATSTRQGRTEAFF TGTGCCACCAGCACTAGACAGGGTCGCACTGAAGCTTTCTTT